This T cell receptor beta chain was recorded in a study of blood T cell repertoires in COVID-19. Study context: Whether acute or convalescent, the COVID-19 samples came from the United States, Italy and Spain. PBMCs, B-cell-depleted T cells, or T cells were the source of the cDNA or gDNA that made up the material.

The table lists this clone with a few counts. In the study's own analysis: Reference gene primer amplification gave estimated nucleated cell counts. Sequenced by immunoSEQ multiplex PCR; TCRdb stores in-frame clones only, minus some. V, J and clone size are taken as reported in that table, and D and trimming were inferred from the DNA itself. The sample includes roughly 15,000 clones, 60% to 80% seen only once; the top ten take about 14%. The germline V and J ends were trimmed by 4 bases and 9 bases, with 20 bases remaining between them. Germline V gene sequence: CDR1 SGHDT, CDR2 YYEEEE. The CDR3 runs 15 residues.

This TCR was sampled from a human donor in a cohort sampled during active COVID-19. Sequenced sample: peripheral blood. This chain uses TRBV5-6 with TRBJ2-1, with D perhaps matching TRBD1 (5 bases). The CDR3 DNA follows: TGTGCCAGCAGCCATATGCGCGGCAGGGCGTTTGAGCAGTTCTTC. It translates to CASSHMRGRAFEQFF.